A single T cell receptor beta chain is shown here with its context. The CDR3 contains 15 residues. Germline CDR1 LNHDA, CDR2 SQIVND (reference sequence). Trimming removed 0 bases at V and 4 bases at J, with 9 bases between. Authors' analysis steps: Amplification with reference gene primers provided the estimates of nucleated cell counts. Assay: immunoSEQ multiplex PCR; the TCRdb copy retains only in-frame clones and omits some. V and J calls and clone size are copied from that table; D and trimming were computed from the DNA. The table has about 380,000 clones, nearly 90% seen once. The source of the sample is a study of blood T cell repertoires in COVID-19.

The clonotype comes from a man in his late teens or twenties with active or convalescent COVID-19. This chain uses TRBV19 with TRBJ1-4; no clear D. The sequenced sample consisted of peripheral blood. This CDR3 is CASSIDQRVNEKLFF. The DNA of the CDR3 is TGTGCCAGTAGTATAGATCAGCGAGTTAATGAAAAACTGTTTTTT.